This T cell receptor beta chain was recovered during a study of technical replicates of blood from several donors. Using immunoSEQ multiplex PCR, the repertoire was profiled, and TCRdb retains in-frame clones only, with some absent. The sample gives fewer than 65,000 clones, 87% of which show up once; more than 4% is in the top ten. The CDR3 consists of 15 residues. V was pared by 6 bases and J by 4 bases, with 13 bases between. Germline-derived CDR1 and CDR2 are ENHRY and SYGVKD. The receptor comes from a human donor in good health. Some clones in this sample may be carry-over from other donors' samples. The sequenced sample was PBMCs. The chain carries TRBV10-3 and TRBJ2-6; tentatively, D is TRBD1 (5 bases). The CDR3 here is CAISPQGTGANVLTF. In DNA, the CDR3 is TGTGCCATCAGCCCGCAGGGTACGGGGGCCAACGTCCTGACTTTC.